What follows are 28 T cell receptor beta chains derived from one specimen sequenced in a study of blood T cells in healthy people across ages. A J-beta primer mix and a sample-barcoded 5' primer were used in a second PCR of roughly 7 to 12 cycles. TCRdb recomputed calls from the 5' RACE reads with MiXCR, one row per CDR3 protein. Here the sample spans over a million distinct CDR3 sequences, approximately 42% being singletons. The source material was blood. These receptors were obtained from a woman between 18 and 30 years old in good health.

Here the CDR3 reads CASSQVLAGGNGELFF. As DNA, the CDR3 is TGCGCCAGCAGCCAGGTTTTAGCGGGGGGTAACGGGGAGCTGTTTTTT. The chain links TRBV4-3 to TRBJ2-2; 10 bases line up with TRBD2. The germline V gene has CDR1 LGHNA and CDR2 YSLEER. This CDR3 is 16 amino acids long. The V gene end was trimmed by 3 bases and the J gene end by 7 bases; junction bases not matched to a gene: 8.

This clonotype has only a few counts. CDR3 residues: CSARKMDSLFYGYTF. The CDR3 region has the DNA TGCAGTGCTAGAAAAATGGACAGCCTATTCTATGGCTACACCTTC. V gene TRBV20-1 combines with J gene TRBJ1-2; tentative D call: TRBD1 (6 bases). The V gene lost 2 bases and the J gene lost 4 bases, with 17 bases spanning the gap. This CDR3 comprises 15 residues. Germline CDR1 and CDR2: DFQATT and SNEGSKA (reference sequence).

The chain combines TRBV6-5 with TRBJ2-7; the D gene is possibly TRBD2 (7 bases). The CDR3 is made up of 15 amino acids. V gave up 7 bases and J gave up 4 bases, with 20 bases separating them. Germline V gives CDR1 MNHEY, CDR2 SVGAGI. In nucleotides, the CDR3 is TGTGCCAGCAAGTGGGAAAGGGGGGGTGTATACGAGCAGTACTTC. It specifies CASKWERGGVYEQYF.

This clonotype was seen once. The rearrangement uses TRBV7-2 and TRBJ2-3; D gene uncertain. The CDR3 runs 18 residues. Germline V CDR1 and CDR2: SGHTA, FQGNSA. The V end was cut by 1 base, the J end by 2 bases, with 19 bases between. The CDR3 protein is CASSLESWGPPYTDTQYF. The CDR3 DNA reads as TGTGCCAGCAGCTTAGAAAGTTGGGGTCCCCCCTACACAGATACGCAGTATTTT.

This clonotype appeared a few times. This chain links TRBV28 with TRBJ2-4; a possible D gene is TRBD1 (5 bases). Germline CDR1 is MDHEN and CDR2 is SYDVKM. Trimming pared 6 bases from V and 11 bases from J, leaving 23 bases between. CDR3 size: 15 residues. CDR3 protein: CASSRTQGHETFQYF. The CDR3 region has the DNA TGTGCCAGCAGCCGTACTCAGGGTCATGAAACATTTCAGTACTTC.

The V gene is TRBV27, the J gene TRBJ2-1, with a weak D call TRBD2 (5 bases). Germline loops: CDR1 MNHEY, CDR2 SMNVEV (reference sequence). V lost 6 bases and J 5 bases, leaving 14 bases between the germline ends. This CDR3 region has 14 residues. The CDR3 loop is CASSTLEFHNEQFF. CDR3 sequence (DNA): TGTGCCAGCAGCACACTAGAGTTCCACAATGAGCAGTTCTTC.

The chain couples TRBV10-3 to TRBJ1-1; D call uncertain. Germline V lookup: CDR1 ENHRY, CDR2 SYGVKD. Trimming removed 2 bases at V and 8 bases at J, with 9 bases between. This CDR3 region has 12 residues. The CDR3 loop is CAISEPRREAFF. The CDR3 DNA reads TGTGCCATCAGTGAGCCTAGACGCGAAGCTTTCTTT.

This clonotype has at least ten counts. The chain is built from TRBV7-9 and TRBJ2-7, with D maybe TRBD1 (6 bases). The length of the CDR3 is 14 residues. The V end lost 5 bases, the J end lost 5 bases, and 16 bases lay between the germline ends. The V gene's germline CDR1 is SEHNR and CDR2 FQNEAQ (reference sequence). This CDR3 is CASSQLQGWNEQYF. The DNA for the CDR3 is TGTGCCAGCAGCCAATTACAGGGTTGGAACGAGCAGTACTTC.

The gene calls are TRBV28 and TRBJ2-4; D remains ambiguous. The DNA matches TRBJ2-7 better at its end, which makes the J call doubtful. The CDR3 runs 16 residues. Germline CDR1 and CDR2: MDHEN and SYDVKM. The CDR3 reads CASSFSLVRSIHEQYF. The CDR3 DNA is TGTGCCAGCAGTTTCAGCCTTGTCAGGTCAATCCACGAGCAGTACTTC.

The CDR3 coding sequence is TGCAGCGTTGAGACCGGGACAGGGGGTGAGACCCAGTACTTC. Protein sequence: CSVETGTGGETQYF. The gene calls are TRBV29-1 and TRBJ2-5, with 11 bases identical to TRBD1. Trimming took 3 bases from V and 5 from J; bases not matched to a gene: 5. The CDR3 loop spans 14 amino acids. Germline CDR1 and CDR2: SQVTM and ANQGSEA.

The chain joins TRBV12-3 or TRBV12-4 to TRBJ2-3; D unresolved. The V end was cut by 1 base, the J end by 4 bases, with 12 bases between. This CDR3 region has 15 residues. The CDR3 DNA is TGTGCCAGCAGTTTAGTTGCCCCGATTCCAGATACGCAGTATTTT. It yields the protein CASSLVAPIPDTQYF.

V usage is TRBV29-1 and J usage is TRBJ2-1, with D tentatively TRBD2 (5 bases). There are 14 residues in the CDR3. The V gene's germline CDR1 is SQVTM and CDR2 ANQGSEA. Trimming took 4 bases from V and 13 from J, leaving 23 bases between them. The CDR3 region is CSVGEAADQETQFF. The CDR3, as DNA: TGCAGCGTTGGCGAGGCAGCGGACCAAGAGACCCAGTTCTTC.

V is TRBV18 and J is TRBJ2-3; D remains ambiguous. V was pared by 2 bases and J by 4 bases, with 10 bases between. CDR1 KGHSH and CDR2 LQKENI come from the germline V gene. This CDR3 has 14 residues. The CDR3, as DNA: TGTGCCAGCTCACCAATCCAGGTCTCAGATACGCAGTATTTT. It codes for CASSPIQVSDTQYF.

The table lists this clonotype with a few counts. The rearrangement links TRBV6-2 or TRBV6-3 to TRBJ1-1; no definite D call. Germline-derived CDR1 and CDR2 are MNHEY and SVGEGT. V was clipped by 4 bases and J by 4 bases, with 13 bases between them. CDR3 length: 14 amino acids. The CDR3 sequence: CASSLGALGTEAFF. The CDR3 bases are TGTGCCAGCAGTTTGGGAGCCCTCGGCACTGAAGCTTTCTTT.

The chain employs TRBV4-1 and TRBJ1-2, with a possible D match to TRBD1 (5 bases). The CDR3 spans 14 residues. Germline assignment: CDR1 MGHRA and CDR2 YSYEKL. V shed 2 bases and J shed 6 bases, with 13 bases lying between them. The CDR3 sequence is CASSQIRGRDGYTF. The CDR3, as DNA: TGCGCCAGCAGCCAAATCCGGGGGAGAGATGGCTACACCTTC.

This clonotype was seen a single time. V and J are TRBV4-2 and TRBJ1-2, with a possible D match to TRBD1 (5 bases). The CDR3 consists of 17 residues. Germline CDR1 LGHNA, CDR2 YNFKEQ. The V and J ends lost 1 base and 3 bases respectively, with 18 bases between them. The CDR3 reads CASSQGIVKGLDYGYTF. DNA for the CDR3: TGTGCCAGCAGCCAAGGGATTGTAAAGGGGTTGGACTATGGCTACACCTTC.

This clonotype was found a few times. The rearrangement uses TRBV9 and TRBJ2-3; D is perhaps TRBD2 (6 bases). V was trimmed by 5 bases and J by 7 bases, leaving 14 bases between them. This CDR3 has 13 amino acids. Germline V gives CDR1 SGDLS, CDR2 YYNGEE. This CDR3 reads CASSASSAHTQYF. The CDR3 nucleotides are TGTGCCAGCAGTGCGTCTAGCGCCCATACGCAGTATTTT.

This clonotype has just a few counts. A much bigger clone sits one base away, suggesting this may be a read error. The genes are TRBV6-4 and TRBJ2-5; D is ambiguous. The V end was cut by 3 bases, the J end by 4 bases, with 3 bases between. This CDR3 is built from 11 residues. The germline V gene encodes CDR1 MRHNA and CDR2 SNTAGT. The CDR3 region is CASSEVETQYF. For the CDR3, the DNA is TGTGCCAGCAGTGAAGTAGAGACCCAGTACTTC.

Ten or more counts support this clonotype. This chain uses TRBV28 with TRBJ2-7; TRBD1 agrees at 8 bases. This CDR3 is built from 16 residues. V shed 7 bases and J 1 base; nucleotides not matched to a gene: 12. Germline V gene lookup returns CDR1 MDHEN and CDR2 SYDVKM. Written as DNA, the CDR3 is TGTGCCAGCATGCAATTGGACAGGGTTAATTCCTACGAGCAGTACTTC. The encoded protein is CASMQLDRVNSYEQYF.

This clonotype was found a few times. The gene calls are TRBV28 and TRBJ2-4; 7 bases agree with TRBD1. This CDR3 contains 13 residues. J was trimmed by 15 bases and V by 3 bases; bases with no gene match: 11. CDR1 and CDR2 from the germline V gene are MDHEN and SYDVKM. CDR3 coding DNA: TGTGCCAGCAGTTTGTCCGGGACAGTGTATAGGTACTTC. It is translated as CASSLSGTVYRYF. Filled out from reference TRBV28 and TRBJ2-4, the complete variable domain reads DVKVTQSSRYLVKRTGEKVFLECVQDMDHENMFWYRQDPGLGLRLIYFSYDVKMKEKGDIPEGYSVSREKKERFSLILESASTNQTSMYLCASSLSGTVYRYFGAGTRLSVL.

This clonotype has a handful of counts. The rearrangement joins TRBV10-3 to TRBJ2-7; possible D gene TRBD1, 6 bases. This CDR3 contains 13 residues. Trimming pared 6 bases from V and 4 bases from J, leaving 13 bases between. CDR1 is ENHRY and CDR2 is SYGVKD in the germline V gene. CDR3 amino acids: CAIRGTPTYEQYF. The CDR3 DNA reads as TGTGCCATCAGGGGGACACCCACTTACGAGCAGTACTTC.

In its sample, this clonotype was seen a few times. The chain couples TRBV6-5 to TRBJ1-1; the D is unclear. The length of the CDR3 is 13 residues. The germline gives CDR1 MNHEY, CDR2 SVGAGI. V lost 5 bases and J lost 4, with 11 bases in between. CDR3 bases: TGTGCCAGCAGTCCCCTTGATAGCACTGAAGCTTTCTTT. Its protein product is CASSPLDSTEAFF.

This clonotype has just a few counts. The CDR3 DNA reads TGTGCCATCGAGCCGGGGCAGGCTAGGGGGCAGTACTTC. As protein: CAIEPGQARGQYF. The chain joins TRBV10-3 to TRBJ2-4; maybe TRBD1 (6 bases). Germline CDR1 ENHRY, CDR2 SYGVKD. This CDR3 is built from 13 residues. Trimming stripped 8 bases from V and 13 bases from J, with 21 bases between.

V is TRBV28 and J is TRBJ2-7, with TRBD1 matching over 9 bases. V shed 3 bases and J 3 bases; nucleotides not matched to a gene: 6. The CDR3 length is 15 residues. Germline V lookup: CDR1 MDHEN, CDR2 SYDVKM. The CDR3 DNA follows: TGTGCCAGCAGTTTTCTGGGGACAGGGATCTACGAGCAGTACTTC. Translated: CASSFLGTGIYEQYF. Full variable domain (rest looked up from reference TRBV28 and TRBJ2-7): DVKVTQSSRYLVKRTGEKVFLECVQDMDHENMFWYRQDPGLGLRLIYFSYDVKMKEKGDIPEGYSVSREKKERFSLILESASTNQTSMYLCASSFLGTGIYEQYFGPGTRLTVT.

The chain uses TRBV20-1 and TRBJ2-3; the match to TRBD2 covers 13 bases. The junction had 15 bases not matched to a gene; V was cut back by 6 bases and J by 6 bases. The germline gives CDR1 DFQATT, CDR2 SNEGSKA (reference sequence). The CDR3 contains 17 residues. In DNA, the CDR3 is TGCAGTGCAGAAGCGACGACTAGCGGGGGGAAAGGGGATACGCAGTATTTT. This encodes CSAEATTSGGKGDTQYF.

This rearrangement joins TRBV14 to TRBJ1-4, with no clear D. The CDR3 runs 13 residues. V gave up 1 base and J gave up 8 bases, with 8 bases separating them. Germline CDR1 and CDR2: SGHDN and FVKESK. The CDR3 region is CASSQVMTEKLFF. CDR3 nucleotides: TGTGCCAGCAGCCAAGTTATGACCGAAAAACTGTTTTTT.

The chain links TRBV7-9 to TRBJ2-7; 8 bases map to TRBD2. Germline assignment: CDR1 SEHNR and CDR2 FQNEAQ (reference sequence). The CDR3 has 14 residues. J gave up 3 bases and V 7 bases, and 8 bases lay outside the gene matches. The CDR3 loop reads CASTSSTSGYEQYF. Written as DNA, the CDR3 is TGTGCCAGCACCTCCTCCACTAGCGGCTACGAGCAGTACTTC. The full variable domain, its missing parts supplied by reference TRBV7-9 and TRBJ2-7, is DTGVSQNPRHKITKRGQNVTFRCDPISEHNRLYWYRQTLGQGPEFLTYFQNEAQLEKSRLLSDRFSAERPKGSFSTLEIQRTEQGDSAMYLCASTSSTSGYEQYFGPGTRLTVT.

The gene calls are TRBV5-4 and TRBJ2-2; the D gene could be TRBD1 or TRBD2 (5 bases each). There are 15 residues in the CDR3. Germline loops: CDR1 SGHNT, CDR2 YYREEE (reference sequence). Trimming cost V 6 bases and J 0 bases, with 12 bases left between them. The CDR3 DNA follows: TGTGCCAGCATAGGTCAGGGACCGAACACCGGGGAGCTGTTTTTT. Amino acids: CASIGQGPNTGELFF. The variable domain in full, completed from reference TRBV5-4 and TRBJ2-2, reads ETGVTQSPTHLIKTRGQQVTLRCSSQSGHNTVSWYQQALGQGPQFIFQYYREEENGRGNFPPRFSGLQFPNYSSELNVNALELDDSALYLCASIGQGPNTGELFFGEGSRLTVL.